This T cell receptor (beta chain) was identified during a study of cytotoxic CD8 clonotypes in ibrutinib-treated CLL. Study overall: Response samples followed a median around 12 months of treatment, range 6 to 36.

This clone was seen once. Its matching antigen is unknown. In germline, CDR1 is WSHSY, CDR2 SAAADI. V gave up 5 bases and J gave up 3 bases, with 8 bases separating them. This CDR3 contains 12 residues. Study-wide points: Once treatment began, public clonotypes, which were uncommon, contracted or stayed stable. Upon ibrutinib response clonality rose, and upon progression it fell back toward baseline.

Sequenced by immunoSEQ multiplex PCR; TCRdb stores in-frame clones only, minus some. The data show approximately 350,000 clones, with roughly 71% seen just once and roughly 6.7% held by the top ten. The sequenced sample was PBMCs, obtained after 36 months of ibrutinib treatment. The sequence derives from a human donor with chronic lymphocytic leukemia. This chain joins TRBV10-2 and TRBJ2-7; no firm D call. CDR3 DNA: TGCGCCAGCAGTCTGACCGGCTACGAGCAGTACTTC. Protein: CASSLTGYEQYF.